This T cell receptor beta chain appears in the sequencing data of a study of CD8 T cells in ankylosing spondylitis. This clonotype was found many times. Antigen: not known. For TCR beta, libraries came from quantitative 5'-RACE with molecular barcodes. TCRdb recomputed calls from the 5' RACE reads with MiXCR, one row per CDR3 protein. This repertoire shows about 240,000 distinct CDR3 sequences, less than 10% found once; its top ten account for over 6.5%. Overall study results and limits: Within peripheral blood, clones linked to disease were CD8+ and relatively rare. Among TCR beta sequences, a motif of several highly homologous variants appeared characteristic of ankylosing spondylitis blood.

The origin of this receptor is a male donor with ankylosing spondylitis or in good health (not recorded which). Material for sequencing was blood, either unsorted or a sorted T cell fraction (not recorded which).

The chain's CDR3 is CASSLQGLANYNEQFF. For the CDR3, the DNA is TGTGCCAGCAGCTTGCAAGGCCTAGCGAATTACAATGAGCAGTTCTTC. J is TRBJ2-1 and V is TRBV11-2; D possibly corresponds to TRBD2 (6 bases). The CDR3 loop spans 16 amino acids. CDR1 is SGHAT, CDR2 FQNNGV, per germline. V dropped 3 bases and J dropped 4 bases, with 16 bases sitting between them.